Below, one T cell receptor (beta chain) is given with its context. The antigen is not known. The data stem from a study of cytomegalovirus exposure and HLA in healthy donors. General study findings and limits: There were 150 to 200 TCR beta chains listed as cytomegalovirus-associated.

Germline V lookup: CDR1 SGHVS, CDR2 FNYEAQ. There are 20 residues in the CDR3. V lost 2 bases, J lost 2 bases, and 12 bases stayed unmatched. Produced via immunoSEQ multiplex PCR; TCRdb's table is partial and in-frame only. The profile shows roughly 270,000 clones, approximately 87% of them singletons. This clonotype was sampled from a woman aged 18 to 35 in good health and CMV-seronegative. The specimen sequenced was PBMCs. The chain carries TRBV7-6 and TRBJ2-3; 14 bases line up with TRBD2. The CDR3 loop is CASSLLSGTSGRAATDTQYF. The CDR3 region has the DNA TGTGCCAGCAGCTTACTTTCAGGGACTAGCGGGAGAGCCGCCACAGATACGCAGTATTTT.